The rows below give T cell receptor beta chains drawn from one sample of a study of patients and donors after allogeneic stem cell transplantation. From the RT-PCR reads, TCRdb called clonotypes with MiXCR, one entry per CDR3 protein. This sample has about a million distinct CDR3 sequences, with roughly 18% found just once. Source material: blood, either unsorted or a sorted T cell fraction (not recorded which). The receptor set was obtained from a human donor who was either an allogeneic HSCT recipient or a stem cell or donor lymphocyte infusion donor (not recorded which). It is not recorded whose cells these are; they may come from a transplant donor. CDR3s include the opening cysteine and the closing phenylalanine or tryptophan. Fields, in order: J gene, V gene, D gene, clone size, CDR3 DNA, CDR3 protein. D genes are given only for firm matches. Clone sizes are given selectively: once, few, many, or a class where the clone is expanded.

j_call: TRBJ2-1
v_call: TRBV2
d_call: TRBD2
clone_size: many
cdr3_nt: TGTGCCAGCAGCGACGGGACTAGCGGGAGCAATGAGCAGTTCTTC
cdr3_aa: CASSDGTSGSNEQFF

j_call: TRBJ2-5
v_call: TRBV12-3/TRBV12-4
d_call: NA
clone_size: NA
cdr3_nt: TGTGCCAGCACCCGGCGGGGACGAGAGACCCAGTACTTC
cdr3_aa: CASTRRGRETQYF

j_call: TRBJ1-2
v_call: TRBV6-5
d_call: TRBD1
clone_size: once
cdr3_nt: TGTGCCAGCAGTTTGTCTTTGGACAGGGTCGATGGCTACACCTTC
cdr3_aa: CASSLSLDRVDGYTF

j_call: TRBJ2-5
v_call: TRBV12-3/TRBV12-4
d_call: TRBD2
clone_size: few
cdr3_nt: TGTGCCAGCAGTTTGCTAGCGGGGGGGCGGGTAGAGACCCAGTACTTC
cdr3_aa: CASSLLAGGRVETQYF

j_call: TRBJ2-3
v_call: TRBV6-2/TRBV6-3
d_call: NA
clone_size: few
cdr3_nt: TGTGCCAGCAGTTACTCGGTACTAGATACGCAGTATTTT
cdr3_aa: CASSYSVLDTQYF

j_call: TRBJ2-1
v_call: TRBV6-4
d_call: NA
clone_size: NA
cdr3_nt: TGTGCCAGCAGTGACGGTTACCCGGACGGCGAGCAGTTCTTC
cdr3_aa: CASSDGYPDGEQFF

j_call: TRBJ1-1
v_call: TRBV7-2
d_call: NA
clone_size: NA
cdr3_nt: TGTGCCAGCAGCTTAGTAGGAGAGGGGGTCGCTGAAGCTTTCTTT
cdr3_aa: CASSLVGEGVAEAFF

j_call: TRBJ2-7
v_call: TRBV5-1
d_call: TRBD1
clone_size: NA
cdr3_nt: TGCGCCAGCAGCTTGGTTGGACAGGGGGCTGTCTACGAGCAGTACTTC
cdr3_aa: CASSLVGQGAVYEQYF

j_call: TRBJ2-6
v_call: TRBV5-1
d_call: NA
clone_size: NA
cdr3_nt: TGCGCCAGCAGCGCCTACAGAAGCTCTGGGGCCAACGTCCTGACTTTC
cdr3_aa: CASSAYRSSGANVLTF

j_call: TRBJ2-7
v_call: TRBV7-3
d_call: NA
clone_size: NA
cdr3_nt: TGTGCCAGCAGCTTTCGCCGGGGGGCGCGATACGAGCAGTACTTC
cdr3_aa: CASSFRRGARYEQYF

j_call: TRBJ2-5
v_call: TRBV4-2
d_call: NA
clone_size: few
cdr3_nt: TGTGCCAGCAGCCAAGACAGGGACCCCAAGGGAGAGACCCAGTACTTC
cdr3_aa: CASSQDRDPKGETQYF

j_call: TRBJ2-2
v_call: TRBV6-1
d_call: NA
clone_size: NA
cdr3_nt: TGTGCCAGCAGAGCGGTGAACGGGGAGCTGTTTTTT
cdr3_aa: CASRAVNGELFF

j_call: TRBJ1-4
v_call: TRBV4-3
d_call: NA
clone_size: NA
cdr3_nt: TGCGCCAGCAGCCAAGGTGTCCGGGACGAAAAACTGTTTTTT
cdr3_aa: CASSQGVRDEKLFF